This is a list of T cell receptor beta chains from one sample in a study of OX40 agonist ivuxolimab in advanced cancers. Some clones are missing from TCRdb's copy, which holds only in-frame ones; the method was immunoSEQ multiplex PCR. The table includes 68,000 or so clones, about nine tenths detected once. The sequencing used CD4+ or CD8+ T cells sorted from blood, collected in a trial of the OX40 agonist ivuxolimab. All receptors come from an adult with an advanced solid tumor such as melanoma, head and neck, liver or kidney cancer. Each CDR3 is given without its conserved first and last residue. Fields, in order: J gene, V gene, CDR3 protein.

j_gene: TRBJ1-2; v_gene: TRBV11-2; CDR3aa: ASSPQGNGYT
j_gene: TRBJ1-1; v_gene: TRBV10-3; CDR3aa: AISERQNTEAF
j_gene: TRBJ2-3; v_gene: TRBV29-1; CDR3aa: SVETPEDTQY
j_gene: TRBJ2-1; v_gene: TRBV6-1; CDR3aa: ASARGYNEQF
j_gene: TRBJ2-5; v_gene: TRBV6-1; CDR3aa: ATSSVYETQY
j_gene: TRBJ1-1; v_gene: TRBV4-1; CDR3aa: ASRNRAANTEAF
j_gene: TRBJ2-1; v_gene: TRBV10-3; CDR3aa: AISGLASNEQF
j_gene: TRBJ2-5; v_gene: TRBV5-4; CDR3aa: ASSLRLAGAETQY
j_gene: TRBJ2-3; v_gene: TRBV7-2; CDR3aa: ASSPTLPPLRY
j_gene: TRBJ1-1; v_gene: TRBV5-1; CDR3aa: ASVREGRDGEAF
j_gene: TRBJ2-7; v_gene: TRBV6-5; CDR3aa: ASSYVDSSYEQY
j_gene: TRBJ2-7; v_gene: TRBV28; CDR3aa: TRFYEQY
j_gene: TRBJ2-5; v_gene: TRBV7-8; CDR3aa: ASRHDTGTETQY
j_gene: TRBJ1-5; v_gene: TRBV19; CDR3aa: ASSISPRRAQPQH
j_gene: TRBJ1-3; v_gene: TRBV6-1; CDR3aa: ASSAYQRGNTIY
j_gene: TRBJ2-1; v_gene: TRBV6-1; CDR3aa: ASSGKVGGGNNEQF
j_gene: TRBJ2-3; v_gene: TRBV18; CDR3aa: ASSPRADTQY
j_gene: TRBJ2-3; v_gene: TRBV5-5; CDR3aa: ASSSDFTSGGVLNTDTQY
j_gene: TRBJ1-6; v_gene: TRBV28; CDR3aa: ASRVAAILSPLH
j_gene: TRBJ2-1; v_gene: TRBV6-1; CDR3aa: ASSGSSIAISYNEQF
j_gene: TRBJ1-6; v_gene: TRBV6-5; CDR3aa: ASSYDRGTYNSPLH
j_gene: TRBJ2-1; v_gene: TRBV25-1; CDR3aa: ASSDYRGLSSYNEQF
j_gene: TRBJ2-1; v_gene: TRBV30; CDR3aa: AWSPDFNEQF
j_gene: TRBJ2-7; v_gene: TRBV12-5; CDR3aa: ASGVEPSGVGEQY
j_gene: TRBJ1-2; v_gene: TRBV28; CDR3aa: ASSTGTIGYGYT
j_gene: TRBJ1-1; v_gene: TRBV2; CDR3aa: ASSSTGPTGAF
j_gene: TRBJ1-3; v_gene: TRBV28; CDR3aa: ASSNRLNTIY
j_gene: TRBJ1-4; v_gene: TRBV7-6; CDR3aa: ASSQGQGTEKLF
j_gene: TRBJ2-7; v_gene: TRBV5-6; CDR3aa: ASSETGGLEVYEQY
j_gene: TRBJ2-7; v_gene: TRBV5-1; CDR3aa: ASSFQNEQY
j_gene: TRBJ2-2; v_gene: TRBV11-2; CDR3aa: ASSLWTSGSTGELF
j_gene: TRBJ2-7; v_gene: TRBV4-1; CDR3aa: ASSQDQGLAAYEQY
j_gene: TRBJ1-3; v_gene: TRBV5-5; CDR3aa: ASSLLGDTIY